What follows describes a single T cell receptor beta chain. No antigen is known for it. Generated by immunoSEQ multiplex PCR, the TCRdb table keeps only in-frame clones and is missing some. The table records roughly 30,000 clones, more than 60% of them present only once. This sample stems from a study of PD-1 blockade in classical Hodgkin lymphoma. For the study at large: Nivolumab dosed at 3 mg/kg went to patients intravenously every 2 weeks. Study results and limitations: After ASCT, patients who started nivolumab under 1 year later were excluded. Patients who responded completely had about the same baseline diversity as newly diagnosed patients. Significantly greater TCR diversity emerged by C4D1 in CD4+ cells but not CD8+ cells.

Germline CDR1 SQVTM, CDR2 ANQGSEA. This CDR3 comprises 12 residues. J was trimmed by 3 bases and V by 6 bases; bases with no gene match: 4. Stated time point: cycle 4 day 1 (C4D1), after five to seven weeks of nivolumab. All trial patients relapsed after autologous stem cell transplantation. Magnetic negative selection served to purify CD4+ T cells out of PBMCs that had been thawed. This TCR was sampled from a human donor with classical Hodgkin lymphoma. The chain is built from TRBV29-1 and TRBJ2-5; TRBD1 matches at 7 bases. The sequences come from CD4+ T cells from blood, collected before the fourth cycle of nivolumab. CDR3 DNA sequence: TGCAGCGTAACAGGGGAAAAAGAGACCCAGTACTTC. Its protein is CSVTGEKETQYF.